This T cell receptor beta chain is from a study of cytomegalovirus exposure and HLA in healthy donors. 60 Vbeta and 13 Jbeta primers were used in PCR. Clones were sequenced by immunoSEQ multiplex PCR, and TCRdb holds only the in-frame ones, with some missing. The sample lists over 150,000 clones; 80% were seen once. Points on this clone: Its antigen is undetermined.

General study points: The study labeled 180 or so TCR beta chains cytomegalovirus-associated. Near-uniform donor sequencing depth was presumed by presence/absence analyses.

The CDR3 sequence is 13 residues long. From germline, CDR1 is MDHEN and CDR2 SYDVKM. The V segment lost 6 bases and the J segment 5 bases; nucleotides outside the gene matches: 6. The rearrangement uses TRBV28 and TRBJ2-7; 8 nucleotides align to TRBD1. The sequence was collected from a woman between 35 and 50 years old in good health and CMV-seropositive. The sample taken for sequencing was PBMCs. The CDR3 spells CASSQTGAHEQYF. The CDR3 DNA reads as TGTGCCAGCAGCCAGACAGGGGCCCACGAGCAGTACTTC.